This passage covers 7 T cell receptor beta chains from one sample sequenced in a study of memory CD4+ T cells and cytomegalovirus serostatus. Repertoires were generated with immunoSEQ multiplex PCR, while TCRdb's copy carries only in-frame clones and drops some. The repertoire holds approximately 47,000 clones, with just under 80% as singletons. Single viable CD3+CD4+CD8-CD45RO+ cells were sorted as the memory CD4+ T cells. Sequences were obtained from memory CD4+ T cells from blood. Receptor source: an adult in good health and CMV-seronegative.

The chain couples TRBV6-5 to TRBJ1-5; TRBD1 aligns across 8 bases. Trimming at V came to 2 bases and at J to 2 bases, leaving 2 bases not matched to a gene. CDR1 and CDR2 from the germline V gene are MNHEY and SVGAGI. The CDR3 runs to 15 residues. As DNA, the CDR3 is TGTGCCAGCAGTTACGAGGGACAGGGCAATCAGCCCCAGCATTTT. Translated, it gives CASSYEGQGNQPQHF.

CDR3 in DNA: TGTGCCAGCAGCTTGAGTACGGCACCCTCTGGAAACACCATATATTTT. Protein product: CASSLSTAPSGNTIYF. The chain couples TRBV5-4 to TRBJ1-3; D remains ambiguous. Per the germline V gene, CDR1 is SGHNT and CDR2 is YYREEE (reference sequence). The V end was cut by 1 base, the J end by 0 bases, with 11 bases between. The CDR3 runs to 16 residues.

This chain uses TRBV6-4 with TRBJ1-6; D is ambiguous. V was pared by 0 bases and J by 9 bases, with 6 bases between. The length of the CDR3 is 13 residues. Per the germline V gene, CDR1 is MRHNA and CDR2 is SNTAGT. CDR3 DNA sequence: TGTGCCAGCAGTGACTCAGGCAGTTCACCCCTCCACTTT. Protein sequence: CASSDSGSSPLHF.

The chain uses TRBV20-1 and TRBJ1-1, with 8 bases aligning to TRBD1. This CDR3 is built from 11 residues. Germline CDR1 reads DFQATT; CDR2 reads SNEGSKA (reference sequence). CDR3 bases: TGCAGAAAAAACAGGGGGACTGAAGCTTTCTTT. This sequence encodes CRKNRGTEAFF.

The CDR3 DNA sequence: TGTGCCAGCAGTAGAACGACAGGGTACAATGAGCAGTTCTTC. Its protein is CASSRTTGYNEQFF. This rearrangement joins TRBV6-6 to TRBJ2-1; 7 bases match TRBD1. Per germline, CDR1 MNHNY and CDR2 SVGAGI (reference sequence). CDR3 length equals 14 residues. Germline trimming cut 5 bases from V and 4 bases from J; bases unmatched to any gene: 5.

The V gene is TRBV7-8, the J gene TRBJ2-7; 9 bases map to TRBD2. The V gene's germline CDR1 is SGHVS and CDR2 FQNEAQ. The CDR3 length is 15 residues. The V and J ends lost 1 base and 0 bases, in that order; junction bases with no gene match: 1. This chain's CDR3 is CASSLGGGASYEQYF. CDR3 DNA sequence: TGTGCCAGCAGCTTAGGCGGGGGGGCCTCCTACGAGCAGTACTTC.

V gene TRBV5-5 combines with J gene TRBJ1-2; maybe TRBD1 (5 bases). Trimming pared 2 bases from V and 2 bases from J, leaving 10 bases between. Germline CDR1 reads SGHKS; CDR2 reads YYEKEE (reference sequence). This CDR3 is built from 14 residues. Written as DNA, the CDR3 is TGTGCCAGCAGCTTTGATGAGGGGAACTATGGCTACACCTTC. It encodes CASSFDEGNYGYTF.